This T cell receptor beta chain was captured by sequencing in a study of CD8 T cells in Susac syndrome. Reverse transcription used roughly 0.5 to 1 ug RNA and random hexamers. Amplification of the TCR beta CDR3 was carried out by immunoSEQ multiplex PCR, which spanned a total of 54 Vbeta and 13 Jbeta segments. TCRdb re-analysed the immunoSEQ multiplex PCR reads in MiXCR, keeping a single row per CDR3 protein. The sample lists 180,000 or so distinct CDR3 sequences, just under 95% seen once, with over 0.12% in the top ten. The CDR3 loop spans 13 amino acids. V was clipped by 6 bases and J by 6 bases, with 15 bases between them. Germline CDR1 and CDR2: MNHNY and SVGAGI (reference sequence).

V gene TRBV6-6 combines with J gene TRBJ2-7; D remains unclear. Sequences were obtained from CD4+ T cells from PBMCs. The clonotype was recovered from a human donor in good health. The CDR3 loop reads CASSYPETSEQYF. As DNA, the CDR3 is TGTGCCAGCAGCTACCCCGAAACGAGCGAGCAGTACTTC.